This T cell receptor (beta chain) was captured in a study of Ad26.COV2.S vaccination and SARS-CoV-2 variants. TCRdb keeps only in-frame clones here, not all; method: immunoSEQ multiplex PCR. The sample lists around 340,000 clones, 86% occurring once. Study outcomes and limitations: Responses of T cells in total may have been underestimated by the TCR breadth and depth analyses.

CDR3 size: 16 residues. The V gene's germline CDR1 is SNHLY and CDR2 FYNNEI. Trimming took off 8 bases at V and 1 base at J, with 20 bases between the two ends. Comments on this clone: No antigen is known for it.

The treatment is: some 19 received Ad26.COV2.S at low or high dose, single or two shots; 5 received placebo; per-sample allocation not given. Material that was analyzed had been drawn on day 63 after the first vaccine or placebo injection. In the vaccine, an Ad26 vector expressed the SARS-CoV-2 spike of the Wuhan strain. The chain employs TRBV2 and TRBJ1-1; TRBD1 is a possible D gene (6 bases). This receptor was taken from a person aged 18-60 years who received the Ad26.COV2.S COVID-19 vaccine or a placebo. The sequencing here drew on peripheral blood, taken in a trial of Ad26.COV2.S vaccine versus placebo. Here the CDR3 DNA reads TGTGCCAGCCGTTCATCGGCAGGGGCAAGGAACACTGAAGCTTTCTTT. This encodes CASRSSAGARNTEAFF.